This TCR beta chain was captured in a study of blood T cell repertoires in COVID-19. Overall study: Sites across the United States, Italy and Spain contributed samples from acute and convalescent COVID-19. Sources were T cells, B-cell-depleted T cells, or PBMCs; the material itself was cDNA or gDNA.

Assay used: immunoSEQ multiplex PCR; TCRdb lists only in-frame clones, some missing. The data hold some 65,000 clones, with about 93% observed a single time. The origin of this receptor is a man in his 70s with active COVID-19. The specimen was peripheral blood.

This CDR3 reads CASTEGPGTVYSPLHF. DNA for the CDR3: TGTGCCAGTACCGAGGGTCCCGGGACAGTTTATTCACCCCTCCACTTT. The chain couples TRBV19 to TRBJ1-6; 7 bases fit TRBD1. This CDR3 has 16 residues. The germline CDR1 and CDR2 sequences are LNHDA and SQIVND (reference sequence). Trimming took 7 bases from V and 8 from J; bases not matched to a gene: 14.